This record concerns one T cell receptor (beta chain) sequence. It was during active infection that Seattle patients were enrolled and then longitudinally followed. Original handling: From reference gene primer amplification, estimates of nucleated cell counts were derived. Method: immunoSEQ multiplex PCR; TCRdb's copy keeps in-frame clones and lacks some. V and J calls and clone size follow that table, whereas D and trimming were derived from the DNA. The repertoire includes 250,000 to 400,000 clones, about 91% of them detected once, and 1.5% to 2% sits in the top ten. This record belongs to a study of blood T cell repertoires in COVID-19. Study information: The origin of the acute and convalescent COVID-19 samples was the United States, Italy and Spain. Nucleic acid was either cDNA or gDNA, and it came from T cells, B-cell-depleted T cells, or PBMCs.

Trimming pared 5 bases from V and 1 base from J, leaving 12 bases between. Looked up from germline, CDR1 is SSHAT and CDR2 is FNYEAQ (reference sequence). CDR3 size: 15 residues. The sequence was obtained from a woman in her 30s with COVID-19, enrolled during active disease. Sequencing used peripheral blood. The chain uses TRBV7-7 and TRBJ2-1, with D maybe TRBD1 (5 bases). CDR3 residues: CASSPSQGSYNEQFF. In nucleotides, the CDR3 is TGTGCCAGCAGCCCAAGTCAGGGATCCTACAATGAGCAGTTCTTC.